What follows describes a single TCR beta chain. CDR1 is MNHEY and CDR2 is SMNVEV in the germline V gene (reference sequence). Trimming took off 2 bases at V and 3 bases at J, with 8 bases between the two ends. CDR3 length: 13 amino acids. The table came from immunoSEQ multiplex PCR; TCRdb's copy has only in-frame clones and leaves some out. The sample consists of more than 30,000 clones, 75% to 90% of them appearing once. This entry belongs to a study of PD-L1 blockade in urothelial cancer. Sequencing used PBMCs, obtained around atezolizumab (anti-PD-L1) treatment. The TCR sequence derives from a man in his sixties with urothelial cancer. The chain carries TRBV27 and TRBJ2-7; perhaps TRBD1 as D (5 bases). CDR3 bases: TGTGCCAGCAGTTTAGGGGCCGACTACGAGCAGTACTTC. Residues: CASSLGADYEQYF.